The clone carrying this T cell receptor (beta chain) has a count of ten or more. Its antigen is not identified. 5'RACE generated cDNA with 10-nucleotide random UMIs. TCRdb itself ran the 5' RACE reads through MiXCR, one entry per CDR3 protein. This table has some 54,000 distinct CDR3 sequences, around 10% appearing once. CDR1 and CDR2 (germline): SGHKS, YYEKEE (reference sequence). V was trimmed by 0 bases and J by 8 bases, leaving 15 bases between them. This CDR3 spans 16 amino acids. The time point was: longitudinal time-point 1 (baseline). These data belong to a study of neurological immune-mediated disorders. Study results and limitations: Expanded clones shared no identical CDR3 amino acid sequences across subjects, which suggested private TCR-beta repertoires in all groups.

The sequenced sample consisted of PBMCs. V gene TRBV5-5 combines with J gene TRBJ1-6, with D possibly being TRBD1 (6 bases). The clonotype originates from a male donor with HTLV-1-associated myelopathy (HAM/TSP). The chain's CDR3 is CASSLVQAGGHSPLHF. As DNA, the CDR3 is TGTGCCAGCAGCTTGGTCCAGGCGGGGGGGCATTCACCCCTCCACTTT.